A selection of T cell receptor beta chains follows, all from one sample in a study of blood T cell repertoires in COVID-19. The protocol was immunoSEQ multiplex PCR, while the TCRdb copy is restricted to in-frame clones and leaves out a portion. This table holds 120,000 or so clones, roughly nine tenths found once. The sample comprised peripheral blood. These receptors all stem from a human donor in a cohort sampled during active COVID-19. Both conserved end residues are part of each CDR3. The order of the fields is V gene, D gene, clone size, J gene, CDR3 DNA, CDR3 protein. D genes are given only for firm matches. Not every row has a clone size; where given, it reads once, few, many or a size class.

TRBV3-1/TRBV3-2	TRBD1	-	TRBJ1-5	TGTGCCAGCAGCCCGACAGGGGGCGAACAGCCCCAGCATTTT	CASSPTGGEQPQHF
TRBV6-5	-	-	TRBJ2-3	TGTGCCAGCAGTTACTCGAAGGGGTACATAGAAGATACGCAGTATTTT	CASSYSKGYIEDTQYF
TRBV3-1/TRBV3-2	-	-	TRBJ2-6	TGTGCCAGCAGCCAAGCCGGGCCTAGCGCGGGGGGGGCCAACGTCCTGACTTTC	CASSQAGPSAGGANVLTF
TRBV7-9	-	-	TRBJ1-1	TGTGCCAGCAGTATACAGCTACAAGTGATGAACACTGAAGCTTTCTTT	CASSIQLQVMNTEAFF
TRBV19	-	-	TRBJ2-1	TGTGCCAGTAGCAGAACCCGACAGGGAGGCAATGAGCAGTTCTTC	CASSRTRQGGNEQFF
TRBV5-1	TRBD2	-	TRBJ2-3	TGCGCCAGCAGCATAGGACTAGCGGTTAGCACAGATACGCAGTATTTT	CASSIGLAVSTDTQYF
TRBV5-5	TRBD2	-	TRBJ2-6	TGTGCCAGCAGTGGCGGGGGGAGTGGGGCCAACGTCCTGACTTTC	CASSGGGSGANVLTF
TRBV5-4	-	-	TRBJ2-2	TGTGCCAGCAGCTTGGAGCTAGTTTCCCGCGCCGGGGAGCTGTTTTTT	CASSLELVSRAGELFF
TRBV2	TRBD1	-	TRBJ1-5	TGTGCCAGCAGTGAGGGTGCCGGGACAGGGGGAGATCAGCCCCAGCATTTT	CASSEGAGTGGDQPQHF
TRBV6-5	-	-	TRBJ2-7	TGTGCCAGCAGCCTAGACAGGTTTCCCTACGAGCAGTACTTC	CASSLDRFPYEQYF
TRBV5-1	-	-	TRBJ1-2	TGCGCCAGCTCGTCCGAGCGCTATGGCTACACCTTC	CASSSERYGYTF
TRBV6-5	-	-	TRBJ2-5	TGTGCCAGCAGAACCCCCTTCGGCCAAGAGACCCAGTACTTC	CASRTPFGQETQYF
TRBV11-3	-	few	TRBJ1-1	TGTGCCAGCAGCCCAGGTCTGACTGAAGCTTTCTTT	CASSPGLTEAFF
TRBV7-3	-	once	TRBJ2-3	TGTGCCAGTTTACTTAATGTGGGGGCCGGGGCCACAGATACGCAGTATTTT	CASLLNVGAGATDTQYF
TRBV3-1/TRBV3-2	TRBD1	-	TRBJ2-2	TGTGCCAGCAGCACCCTCAGCGACAGGGGGCGTACCGGGGAGCTGTTTTTT	CASSTLSDRGRTGELFF
TRBV7-3	-	-	TRBJ2-1	TGTGCCAAGGGGGGGCCCAATGAGCAGTTCTTC	CAKGGPNEQFF
TRBV7-3	-	once	TRBJ2-2	TGTGCCAGCAAAGTAGTAGCAGCGAACACCGGGGAGCTGTTTTTT	CASKVVAANTGELFF
TRBV10-2	TRBD2	-	TRBJ2-7	TGCGCCAGCAACACAGGACTAGCGGGTTCCTACGAGCAGTACTTC	CASNTGLAGSYEQYF
TRBV5-1	TRBD1	-	TRBJ2-7	TGCGCCAGCAGCTCGCCGGGACAGGGGAAATACGAGCAGTACTTC	CASSSPGQGKYEQYF
TRBV5-1	TRBD1	-	TRBJ1-1	TGCGCCAGCAGCTGGAGGACAGGGGGCAGCCCGGCTTTCTTT	CASSWRTGGSPAFF
TRBV10-3	TRBD1	-	TRBJ1-6	TGTGCCATCAGAGGGACAGGGAATAATTCACCCCTCCACTTT	CAIRGTGNNSPLHF
TRBV5-5	-	-	TRBJ2-5	TGTGCCAGCAGCTTGGCTCAGCAAGAGACCCAGTACTTC	CASSLAQQETQYF
TRBV29-1	TRBD1	-	TRBJ1-5	TGCAGCGTTGGACAGGGAATAAGCAATCAGCCCCAGCATTTT	CSVGQGISNQPQHF